A single sample gave rise to the 10 T cell receptor beta chains below, sequenced in a study of T cells expressing NK-cell markers. TCRdb re-called the 5' RACE reads and gives one entry per CDR3 protein, without DNA. This table lists hundreds of thousands of distinct CDR3 sequences. Sequenced: blood T cells: a sorted CD56 or NKG2C T cell subset, CD4+ or CD8+ T cells, or bulk PBMC T cells (not recorded which). The origin of the receptors is a man aged 18 to 69 in good health.

V and J are TRBV5-1 and TRBJ2-3; TCRdb's D call, TRBD1, is unchecked because there is no DNA. Germline-derived CDR1 and CDR2 are SGHRS and YFSETQ. This CDR3 is built from 15 residues. CDR3 sequence: CASSPDDRLGGAQYF.

The chain recombines TRBV7-9 with TRBJ2-1; the D call of TRBD1 rests on TCRdb alone, since no DNA is present to check it. Germline CDR1 SEHNR, CDR2 FQNEAQ (reference sequence). This CDR3 has 15 residues. The CDR3 here is CASSPDRGRLGEQFF. Complete variable domain (other parts from reference TRBV7-9 and TRBJ2-1): DTGVSQNPRHKITKRGQNVTFRCDPISEHNRLYWYRQTLGQGPEFLTYFQNEAQLEKSRLLSDRFSAERPKGSFSTLEIQRTEQGDSAMYLCASSPDRGRLGEQFFGPGTRLTVL.

The rearrangement links TRBV5-1 to TRBJ2-1; TCRdb's D call, TRBD1, is unchecked because there is no DNA. The CDR3 totals 16 residues. Germline lookup yields CDR1 SGHRS and CDR2 YFSETQ. The CDR3 loop reads CASSGGDRGDYNEQFF.

The CDR3 is CASSLGKNYEQYF. The gene calls are TRBV7-9 and TRBJ2-7. CDR3 length: 13 residues. Looked up from germline, CDR1 is SEHNR and CDR2 is FQNEAQ (reference sequence).

The chain carries TRBV6-1 and TRBJ2-1; lacking DNA, the TRBD1 call made by TCRdb goes unchecked. From germline, CDR1 is MNHNS and CDR2 SASEGT. The CDR3 runs to 16 residues. CDR3: CASSDLGQGGYNEQFF.

The V call is TRBV29-1, the J call TRBJ2-1; TCRdb returns TRBD1, unconfirmable since there is no DNA. The germline V gene encodes CDR1 SQVTM and CDR2 ANQGSEA. CDR3 length: 13 amino acids. The CDR3 spells CSVEGRRGNEQFF.

The V and J genes are TRBV7-8 and TRBJ1-3; as DNA is missing, the TRBD1 call by TCRdb cannot be tested. This CDR3 comprises 15 residues. The V gene's germline CDR1 is SGHVS and CDR2 FQNEAQ. The CDR3 sequence is CASSLVPRLGNTIYF. The whole variable domain, remainder taken from reference TRBV7-8 and TRBJ1-3, is GAGVSQSPRYKVAKRGQDVALRCDPISGHVSLFWYQQALGQGPEFLTYFQNEAQLDKSGLPSDRFFAERPEGSVSTLKIQRTQQEDSAVYLCASSLVPRLGNTIYFGEGSWLTVV.

The genes are TRBV6-5 and TRBJ1-5; as DNA is missing, the TRBD1 call by TCRdb cannot be tested. Germline V CDR1 and CDR2: MNHEY, SVGAGI. This CDR3 is built from 17 residues. CDR3: CASSSYLGGPSNQPQHF.

The rearrangement links TRBV7-9 to TRBJ1-1. This CDR3 spans 12 amino acids. Germline V gives CDR1 SEHNR, CDR2 FQNEAQ (reference sequence). CDR3 region: CASSRALPEAFF.

This chain links TRBV7-8 with TRBJ2-5. Germline assignment: CDR1 SGHVS and CDR2 FQNEAQ. The CDR3 extends over 15 amino acids. The CDR3 here is CASSLAPLRVQTQYF. The variable domain in full, with the rest retrieved from reference TRBV7-8 and TRBJ2-5, is GAGVSQSPRYKVAKRGQDVALRCDPISGHVSLFWYQQALGQGPEFLTYFQNEAQLDKSGLPSDRFFAERPEGSVSTLKIQRTQQEDSAVYLCASSLAPLRVQTQYFGPGTRLLVL.